The rows below give T cell receptor beta chains drawn from one sample of a study of CD8+ T cells in alopecia areata. Method: immunoSEQ multiplex PCR; TCRdb's copy keeps in-frame clones and lacks some. The table records approximately 180,000 clones, roughly 60% of them present only once. The specimen comprised CD4+ T cells sorted from blood, sampled at week 0. These receptors were taken from a human donor with alopecia areata. Both conserved end residues are part of each CDR3. The D gene is left open where the match is weak. The size entry is marked missing in some rows and otherwise reads once, few, many or a size class.

clone_size: .; d_call: .; v_call: TRBV5-1; j_call: TRBJ2-7; cdr3_aa: CASSLAVVAAEQYF; cdr3_nt: TGCGCCAGCAGCTTGGCCGTAGTCGCTGCCGAGCAGTACTTC
clone_size: .; d_call: TRBD1; v_call: TRBV2; j_call: TRBJ1-2; cdr3_aa: CASSGQGYGYTF; cdr3_nt: TGTGCCAGCAGTGGACAGGGGTATGGCTACACCTTC
clone_size: .; d_call: .; v_call: TRBV18; j_call: TRBJ2-6; cdr3_aa: CASSPMSGPGANVLTF; cdr3_nt: TGTGCCAGCTCACCGATGAGCGGCCCCGGGGCCAACGTCCTGACTTTC
clone_size: .; d_call: .; v_call: TRBV2; j_call: TRBJ1-1; cdr3_aa: CATQTDMNTEAFF; cdr3_nt: TGTGCCACCCAGACAGATATGAACACTGAAGCTTTCTTT
clone_size: .; d_call: .; v_call: TRBV10-3; j_call: TRBJ1-5; cdr3_aa: CAISEASVNQPQHF; cdr3_nt: TGTGCCATCAGTGAAGCTTCGGTCAATCAGCCCCAGCATTTT
clone_size: .; d_call: .; v_call: TRBV29-1; j_call: TRBJ1-1; cdr3_aa: CSVGEGGMGNKAFF; cdr3_nt: TGCAGCGTGGGTGAGGGGGGTATGGGAAACAAAGCTTTCTTT
clone_size: few; d_call: .; v_call: TRBV29-1; j_call: TRBJ2-3; cdr3_aa: CSSHQDTQYF; cdr3_nt: TGCAGCTCCCATCAAGATACGCAGTATTTT
clone_size: .; d_call: .; v_call: TRBV11-2; j_call: TRBJ2-1; cdr3_aa: CASSLVTKSHEQFF; cdr3_nt: TGTGCCAGCAGCTTGGTGACCAAGAGTCATGAGCAGTTCTTC
clone_size: .; d_call: .; v_call: TRBV11-2; j_call: TRBJ2-3; cdr3_aa: CASSLTPNKLDTQYF; cdr3_nt: TGTGCCAGCAGCTTAACTCCCAACAAACTAGATACGCAGTATTTT
clone_size: .; d_call: .; v_call: TRBV7-2; j_call: TRBJ1-4; cdr3_aa: CASTEDNEKLFF; cdr3_nt: TGTGCCAGCACGGAAGATAATGAAAAACTGTTTTTT
clone_size: .; d_call: TRBD1; v_call: TRBV2; j_call: TRBJ2-7; cdr3_aa: CASEQGDYEQYF; cdr3_nt: TGTGCCAGCGAACAGGGGGACTACGAGCAGTACTTC
clone_size: .; d_call: .; v_call: TRBV29-1; j_call: TRBJ2-3; cdr3_aa: CSVAGPDRLF; cdr3_nt: TGCAGCGTTGCCGGGCCGGATCGGCTTTTT
clone_size: .; d_call: .; v_call: TRBV4-1; j_call: TRBJ1-5; cdr3_aa: CASSQDPGQYNQPQHF; cdr3_nt: TGCGCCAGCAGCCAAGATCCAGGACAGTACAATCAGCCCCAGCATTTT
clone_size: .; d_call: .; v_call: TRBV27; j_call: TRBJ1-1; cdr3_aa: CASSLGSGVNTEAFF; cdr3_nt: TGTGCCAGCAGTTTGGGGAGTGGGGTGAACACTGAAGCTTTCTTT
clone_size: .; d_call: .; v_call: TRBV9; j_call: TRBJ2-1; cdr3_aa: CASSVDGVAINEQFF; cdr3_nt: TGTGCCAGCAGCGTAGATGGGGTTGCGATAAATGAGCAGTTCTTC
clone_size: .; d_call: .; v_call: TRBV30; j_call: TRBJ1-1; cdr3_aa: CAWSAKQGSNTEAFF; cdr3_nt: TGTGCCTGGAGTGCGAAGCAGGGGTCAAACACTGAAGCTTTCTTT
clone_size: .; d_call: .; v_call: TRBV5-5; j_call: TRBJ1-4; cdr3_aa: CASSLGQKDEKLFF; cdr3_nt: TGTGCCAGCAGCTTGGGACAGAAGGATGAAAAACTGTTTTTT
clone_size: .; d_call: .; v_call: TRBV7-9; j_call: TRBJ2-7; cdr3_aa: CASSPRRASYEQYF; cdr3_nt: TGTGCCAGCAGCCCCAGACGGGCCTCCTACGAGCAGTACTTC
clone_size: .; d_call: TRBD2; v_call: TRBV29-1; j_call: TRBJ2-3; cdr3_aa: CSGGLAGVGRTDTQYF; cdr3_nt: TGCAGCGGGGGACTAGCGGGGGTTGGACGCACAGATACGCAGTATTTT
clone_size: once; d_call: .; v_call: TRBV7-2; j_call: TRBJ1-1; cdr3_aa: CASTPTSGVNTEAFF; cdr3_nt: TGTGCCAGCACCCCAACGTCCGGGGTGAACACTGAAGCTTTCTTT
clone_size: .; d_call: .; v_call: TRBV5-1; j_call: TRBJ2-6; cdr3_aa: CASSLGALGTTGANVLTF; cdr3_nt: TGCGCCAGCAGCTTGGGGGCTCTGGGGACGACCGGGGCCAACGTCCTGACTTTC
clone_size: .; d_call: .; v_call: TRBV4-3; j_call: TRBJ1-6; cdr3_aa: CASSQDLDGRNSPLHF; cdr3_nt: TGCGCCAGCAGCCAAGATCTGGACGGCAGGAATTCACCCCTCCACTTT
clone_size: .; d_call: TRBD1; v_call: TRBV29-1; j_call: TRBJ2-1; cdr3_aa: CSVGLGQGPYNEQFF; cdr3_nt: TGCAGCGTTGGCCTCGGACAGGGGCCCTACAATGAGCAGTTCTTC
clone_size: .; d_call: TRBD2; v_call: TRBV29-1; j_call: TRBJ2-1; cdr3_aa: CSVEGTSGGSRRFF; cdr3_nt: TGCAGCGTTGAAGGGACTAGCGGGGGGAGTAGGCGGTTCTTC
clone_size: .; d_call: .; v_call: TRBV4-3; j_call: TRBJ2-2; cdr3_aa: CASSQMTDAGELFF; cdr3_nt: TGCGCCAGCAGCCAAATGACAGACGCCGGGGAGCTGTTTTTT
clone_size: few; d_call: .; v_call: TRBV29-1; j_call: TRBJ1-2; cdr3_aa: CSGGPTGVGYYGYTF; cdr3_nt: TGCAGCGGCGGACCGACAGGCGTGGGGTACTATGGCTACACCTTC
clone_size: .; d_call: .; v_call: TRBV30; j_call: TRBJ1-1; cdr3_aa: CAWSRMGGRTEAFF; cdr3_nt: TGTGCCTGGAGTAGGATGGGTGGCCGAACTGAAGCTTTCTTT
clone_size: few; d_call: .; v_call: TRBV29-1; j_call: TRBJ1-6; cdr3_aa: CSAQTGYGSPLHF; cdr3_nt: TGCAGCGCGCAGACCGGTTACGGGTCACCCCTCCACTTT
clone_size: .; d_call: .; v_call: TRBV6-5; j_call: TRBJ2-5; cdr3_aa: CASGMKTQYF; cdr3_nt: TGTGCCAGCGGGATGAAGACCCAGTACTTC
clone_size: .; d_call: .; v_call: TRBV4-3; j_call: TRBJ2-2; cdr3_aa: CASSQEQQGRTGELFF; cdr3_nt: TGCGCCAGCAGCCAAGAGCAGCAGGGACGCACCGGGGAGCTGTTTTTT
clone_size: .; d_call: .; v_call: TRBV30; j_call: TRBJ1-2; cdr3_aa: CAWSVRTAAVNYGYTF; cdr3_nt: TGTGCCTGGAGTGTAAGGACAGCTGCGGTAAACTATGGCTACACCTTC
clone_size: few; d_call: TRBD1; v_call: TRBV29-1; j_call: TRBJ2-7; cdr3_aa: CSGATGTGGSYEQYF; cdr3_nt: TGCAGCGGGGCTACTGGGACAGGGGGCTCCTACGAGCAGTACTTC
clone_size: .; d_call: .; v_call: TRBV7-3; j_call: TRBJ2-3; cdr3_aa: CASSPGSDTQYF; cdr3_nt: TGTGCCAGCAGCCCCGGGTCAGATACGCAGTATTTT
clone_size: .; d_call: .; v_call: TRBV19; j_call: TRBJ2-1; cdr3_aa: CASSISKPYEQFF; cdr3_nt: TGTGCCAGTAGTATTAGTAAACCCTATGAGCAGTTCTTC
clone_size: few; d_call: .; v_call: TRBV30; j_call: TRBJ2-7; cdr3_aa: CAWSAGPYEQYF; cdr3_nt: TGTGCCTGGAGTGCAGGACCCTACGAGCAGTACTTC
clone_size: .; d_call: .; v_call: TRBV25-1; j_call: TRBJ2-6; cdr3_aa: CASSDSTVAGANVLTF; cdr3_nt: TGTGCCAGCAGTGATTCGACAGTGGCTGGGGCCAACGTCCTGACTTTC
clone_size: few; d_call: TRBD2; v_call: TRBV9; j_call: TRBJ2-7; cdr3_aa: CASSVGGGSPYEQYF; cdr3_nt: TGTGCCAGCAGCGTAGGGGGGGGATCTCCCTACGAGCAGTACTTC
clone_size: .; d_call: .; v_call: TRBV9; j_call: TRBJ1-2; cdr3_aa: CASSPSLGENGYTF; cdr3_nt: TGTGCCAGCAGCCCTAGTCTGGGAGAAAATGGCTACACCTTC
clone_size: .; d_call: .; v_call: TRBV30; j_call: TRBJ1-1; cdr3_aa: CAGGRLNTEAFF; cdr3_nt: TGTGCCGGGGGACGGTTGAACACTGAAGCTTTCTTT
clone_size: .; d_call: .; v_call: TRBV4-3; j_call: TRBJ2-1; cdr3_aa: CASSPRDGDEQFF; cdr3_nt: TGCGCCAGCAGCCCCCGGGACGGGGACGAGCAGTTCTTC
clone_size: .; d_call: TRBD1; v_call: TRBV7-2; j_call: TRBJ1-2; cdr3_aa: CASSSRGPDYGYTF; cdr3_nt: TGTGCCAGCAGCTCCAGGGGGCCGGACTATGGCTACACCTTC
clone_size: .; d_call: TRBD1; v_call: TRBV9; j_call: TRBJ2-1; cdr3_aa: CASSVTGDLPSYNEQFF; cdr3_nt: TGTGCCAGCAGCGTAACAGGGGATTTGCCCTCCTACAATGAGCAGTTCTTC
clone_size: few; d_call: .; v_call: TRBV5-1; j_call: TRBJ1-5; cdr3_aa: CASSRDGASNQPQHF; cdr3_nt: TGCGCCAGCAGCCGGGACGGAGCTAGCAATCAGCCCCAGCATTTT
clone_size: .; d_call: .; v_call: TRBV4-3; j_call: TRBJ1-6; cdr3_aa: CASSQDDFGFSALHF; cdr3_nt: TGCGCCAGCAGCCAAGACGACTTCGGGTTTTCGGCCCTCCACTTT
clone_size: .; d_call: .; v_call: TRBV29-1; j_call: TRBJ2-1; cdr3_aa: CSVDNGAPGNEQFF; cdr3_nt: TGCAGCGTTGATAATGGGGCCCCTGGCAATGAGCAGTTCTTC
clone_size: .; d_call: .; v_call: TRBV7-2; j_call: TRBJ2-7; cdr3_aa: CASSLVREQYF; cdr3_nt: TGTGCCAGCAGCTTAGTACGCGAGCAGTACTTC
clone_size: .; d_call: .; v_call: TRBV7-9; j_call: TRBJ2-7; cdr3_aa: CASSLEAGDEQYF; cdr3_nt: TGTGCCAGCAGCTTAGAGGCAGGAGACGAGCAGTACTTC
clone_size: few; d_call: .; v_call: TRBV5-6; j_call: TRBJ2-2; cdr3_aa: CASSPMERTHTGELFF; cdr3_nt: TGTGCCAGCAGCCCGATGGAGAGAACCCACACCGGGGAGCTGTTTTTT
clone_size: .; d_call: .; v_call: TRBV29-1; j_call: TRBJ1-2; cdr3_aa: CSVVGEGYGYTF; cdr3_nt: TGCAGCGTAGTCGGGGAGGGCTATGGCTACACCTTC
clone_size: once; d_call: TRBD1; v_call: TRBV29-1; j_call: TRBJ1-1; cdr3_aa: CSVQYRGQYDTEAFF; cdr3_nt: TGCAGCGTGCAGTACAGGGGGCAATACGACACTGAAGCTTTCTTT
clone_size: few; d_call: TRBD2; v_call: TRBV2; j_call: TRBJ2-3; cdr3_aa: CASSPGTSGVGQYF; cdr3_nt: TGTGCCAGCAGTCCCGGGACTAGCGGGGTCGGGCAGTATTTT
clone_size: .; d_call: .; v_call: TRBV19; j_call: TRBJ1-5; cdr3_aa: CASRGRAGQPQHF; cdr3_nt: TGTGCCAGTAGAGGGCGGGCCGGGCAGCCCCAGCATTTT
clone_size: .; d_call: .; v_call: TRBV28; j_call: TRBJ1-5; cdr3_aa: CASSLSGGNQPQHF; cdr3_nt: TGTGCCAGCAGTTTATCGGGTGGGAATCAGCCCCAGCATTTT
clone_size: once; d_call: TRBD1; v_call: TRBV7-2; j_call: TRBJ2-5; cdr3_aa: CASRTTGDTGTQYF; cdr3_nt: TGTGCCAGCAGGACTACAGGGGATACCGGGACCCAGTACTTC
clone_size: .; d_call: .; v_call: TRBV25-1; j_call: TRBJ1-6; cdr3_aa: CASSPRLDGNSPLHF; cdr3_nt: TGTGCCAGCAGCCCACGGCTGGACGGAAATTCACCCCTCCACTTT
clone_size: .; d_call: TRBD2; v_call: TRBV5-6; j_call: TRBJ2-7; cdr3_aa: CASSFASGGAYEQYF; cdr3_nt: TGTGCCAGCAGCTTTGCAAGCGGGGGGGCCTACGAGCAGTACTTC
clone_size: .; d_call: .; v_call: TRBV15; j_call: TRBJ2-5; cdr3_aa: CATSRDGSDQETQYF; cdr3_nt: TGTGCCACCAGCAGAGATGGGTCGGATCAAGAGACCCAGTACTTC
clone_size: .; d_call: .; v_call: TRBV15; j_call: TRBJ2-5; cdr3_aa: CATSRSGVGETQYF; cdr3_nt: TGTGCCACCAGCAGATCAGGGGTAGGGGAGACCCAGTACTTC
clone_size: .; d_call: .; v_call: TRBV9; j_call: TRBJ1-1; cdr3_aa: CASSVGGLGAEAFF; cdr3_nt: TGTGCCAGCAGCGTAGGAGGTTTGGGGGCTGAAGCTTTCTTT
clone_size: .; d_call: .; v_call: TRBV29-1; j_call: TRBJ2-5; cdr3_aa: CSVPGVSQETQYF; cdr3_nt: TGCAGCGTACCCGGGGTTTCCCAAGAGACCCAGTACTTC